This TCR beta chain was identified during a study of cytomegalovirus exposure and HLA in healthy donors. The study's findings and limits: According to the study, 180 or so TCR beta chains were cytomegalovirus-associated. The likely origin of a cluster of highly shared sequence variants was a sequencing artifact. An analysis was carried out later, and it reportedly showed fewer N-insertions in an Asian-associated ancestry cluster than the 666-donor mean.

Primers for the PCR totalled 60 Vbeta and 13 Jbeta. The repertoire was sequenced with immunoSEQ multiplex PCR; TCRdb's copy has only in-frame clones and lacks some. Altogether roughly 88,000 clones are present, 60% to 85% being singletons, with the ten largest covering roughly 5%. V gave up 7 bases and J gave up 7 bases, with 10 bases separating them. CDR1 and CDR2 from the germline V gene are MNHEY and SVGAGI. This CDR3 is built from 11 residues. In the case of this clone: The antigen remains unidentified.

This TCR was sampled from a man aged 25 to 45 in good health and CMV-seropositive. The chain recombines TRBV6-5 with TRBJ1-1, with a tentative D call TRBD1 (6 bases). The material sequenced was PBMCs. The DNA for the CDR3 is TGTGCCAGCAAACAGGGCTTTGAAGCTTTCTTT. Translated, it gives CASKQGFEAFF.